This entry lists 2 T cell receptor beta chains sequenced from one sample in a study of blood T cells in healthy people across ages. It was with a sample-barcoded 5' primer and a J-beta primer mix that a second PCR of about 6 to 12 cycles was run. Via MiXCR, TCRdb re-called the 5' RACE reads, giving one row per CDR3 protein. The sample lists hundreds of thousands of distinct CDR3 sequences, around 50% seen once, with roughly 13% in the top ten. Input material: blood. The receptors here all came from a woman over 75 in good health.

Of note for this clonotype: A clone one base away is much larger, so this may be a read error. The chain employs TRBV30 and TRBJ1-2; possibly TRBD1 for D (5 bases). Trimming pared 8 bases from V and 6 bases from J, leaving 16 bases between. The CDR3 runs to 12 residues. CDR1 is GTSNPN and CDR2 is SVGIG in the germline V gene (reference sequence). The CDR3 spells CALTLGVDGYTF. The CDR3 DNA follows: TGTGCCCTGACTTTAGGGGTCGATGGCTACACCTTC.

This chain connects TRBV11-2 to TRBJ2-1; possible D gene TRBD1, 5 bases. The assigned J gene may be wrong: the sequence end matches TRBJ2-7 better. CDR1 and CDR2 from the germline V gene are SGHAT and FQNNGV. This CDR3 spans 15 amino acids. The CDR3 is CASSCQGPRVGEQYF. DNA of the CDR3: TGTGCCAGCAGCTGCCAGGGCCCCCGAGTCGGGGAGCAGTACTTC.